This T cell receptor beta chain derives from a study of response to subunit inactivated influenza vaccine (dated by TCRdb to between 2018 and 2020). Describing the broader study: The study used deep quantitative T cell receptor repertoire profiling to track responses to a trivalent subunit inactivated influenza vaccine. The paper's findings and limits, for the study overall: According to the authors, only a limited number of new T cells may be recruited by each seasonal influenza vaccination.

In this sample, this clonotype turned up a few times. It has no known antigen specificity. No base qualities exist here, and no much larger clone lies one base off it. The protocol used for the library was RT-PCR. TCRdb names Illumina HiSeq 2500 as the instrument used. TCRdb took the public reads, trimmed them with fastp at Q25, ran MiXCR for clone calling and kept in-frame beta chains. A single entry per CDR3 protein holds the most common genes and DNA from its merged rows. The sample table contains 650,000 or so distinct CDR3 sequences; only one count was recorded for 14% of them. Roughly 7.6% of the sample comes from the top ten. From a lookup of the germline V gene (reference sequence), CDR1 and CDR2 are DFQATT and SNEGSKA. V and J lose 4 bases and 3 bases, and a span of 10 bases separates them. The CDR3 runs 12 amino acids, cysteine and phenylalanine included. Kept here is only the CDR3 DNA, which spans 36 bases and is read in frame from base 1.

The sample in question was PBMCs from blood, obtained approximately 15 days before vaccination. Recombination joined TRBV20-1 with TRBJ2-7, with the D assignment possibly TRBD1 or TRBD2, given 6 matching bases for each. The source of this sequence is a man in his forties or fifties who received an inactivated influenza vaccine. Donor details come from another sample of the same person, matched by shared clones. This receptor has the CDR3 CSAIRGLYEQYF. The DNA is TGCAGTGCTATCCGGGGGCTCTACGAGCAGTACTTC.